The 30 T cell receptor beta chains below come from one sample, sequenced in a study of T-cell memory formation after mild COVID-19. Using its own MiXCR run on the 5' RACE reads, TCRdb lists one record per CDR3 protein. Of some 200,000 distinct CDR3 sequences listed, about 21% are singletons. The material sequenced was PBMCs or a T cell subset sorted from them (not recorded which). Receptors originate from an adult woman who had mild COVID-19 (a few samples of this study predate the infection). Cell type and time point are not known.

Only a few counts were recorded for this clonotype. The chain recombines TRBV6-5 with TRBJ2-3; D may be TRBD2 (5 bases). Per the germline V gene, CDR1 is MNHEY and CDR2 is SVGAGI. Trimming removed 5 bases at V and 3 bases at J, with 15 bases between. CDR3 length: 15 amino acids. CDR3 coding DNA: TGTGCCAGCAGTCAGAACTGGGAGAGGACAGATACGCAGTATTTT. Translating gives CASSQNWERTDTQYF.

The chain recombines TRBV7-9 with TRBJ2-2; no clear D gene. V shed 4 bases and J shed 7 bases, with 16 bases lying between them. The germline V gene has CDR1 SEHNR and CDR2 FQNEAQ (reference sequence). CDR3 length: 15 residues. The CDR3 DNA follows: TGTGCCAGCAGCTCAGCCGGTCCGCAATACGGGGAGCTGTTTTTT. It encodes CASSSAGPQYGELFF.

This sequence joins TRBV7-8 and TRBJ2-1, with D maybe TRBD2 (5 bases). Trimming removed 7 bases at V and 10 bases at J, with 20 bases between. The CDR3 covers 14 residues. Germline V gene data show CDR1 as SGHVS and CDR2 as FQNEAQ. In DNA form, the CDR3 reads TGTGCCAGCACCCACGCGGAACCTCTAGCAGAGCAGTTCTTC. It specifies CASTHAEPLAEQFF.

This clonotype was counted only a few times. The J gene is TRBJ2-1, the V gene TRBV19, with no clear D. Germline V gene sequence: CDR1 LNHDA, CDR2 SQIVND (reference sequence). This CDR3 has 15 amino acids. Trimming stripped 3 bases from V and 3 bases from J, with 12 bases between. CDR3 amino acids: CASSMRTGVYNEQFF. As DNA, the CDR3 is TGTGCCAGTAGTATGAGAACTGGGGTCTACAATGAGCAGTTCTTC.

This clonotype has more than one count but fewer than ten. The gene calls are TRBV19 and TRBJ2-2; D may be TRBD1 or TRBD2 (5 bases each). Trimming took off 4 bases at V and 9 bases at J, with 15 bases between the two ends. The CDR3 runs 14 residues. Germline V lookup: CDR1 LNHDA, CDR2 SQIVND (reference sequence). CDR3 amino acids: CASSSREPGRELFF. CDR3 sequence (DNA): TGTGCCAGTAGTAGCAGGGAGCCCGGAAGGGAGCTGTTTTTT.

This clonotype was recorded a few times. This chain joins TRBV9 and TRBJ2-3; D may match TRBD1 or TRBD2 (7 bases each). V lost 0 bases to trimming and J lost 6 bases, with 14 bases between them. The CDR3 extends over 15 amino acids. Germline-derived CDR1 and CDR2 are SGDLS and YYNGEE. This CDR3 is CASSVAGGGGDTQYF. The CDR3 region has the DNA TGTGCCAGCAGCGTAGCGGGAGGAGGGGGCGATACGCAGTATTTT.

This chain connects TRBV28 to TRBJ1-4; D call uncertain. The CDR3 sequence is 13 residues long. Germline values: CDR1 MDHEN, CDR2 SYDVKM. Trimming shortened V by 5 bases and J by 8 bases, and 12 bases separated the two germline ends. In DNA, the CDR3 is TGTGCCAGCAGTCGTTTGGGCGGGGAAAAACTGTTTTTT. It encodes CASSRLGGEKLFF.

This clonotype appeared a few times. CDR3 bases: TGTGCCACCCTAGGGGGGCTTTTGGATGAGCAGTTCTTC. This gives the protein CATLGGLLDEQFF. The chain links TRBV2 to TRBJ2-1; possibly TRBD1 or TRBD2 for D (6 bases each). V was clipped by 10 bases and J by 8 bases, with 18 bases between them. Germline V lookup: CDR1 SNHLY, CDR2 FYNNEI. The CDR3 consists of 13 residues.

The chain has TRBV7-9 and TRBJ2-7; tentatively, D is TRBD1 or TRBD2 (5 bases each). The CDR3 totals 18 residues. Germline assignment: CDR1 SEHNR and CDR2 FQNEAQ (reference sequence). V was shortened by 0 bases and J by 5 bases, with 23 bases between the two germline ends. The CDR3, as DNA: TGTGCCAGCAGCTTAGCAGAGGGGTCTCCAAAGAGAGAGAACGAGCAGTACTTC. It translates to CASSLAEGSPKRENEQYF.

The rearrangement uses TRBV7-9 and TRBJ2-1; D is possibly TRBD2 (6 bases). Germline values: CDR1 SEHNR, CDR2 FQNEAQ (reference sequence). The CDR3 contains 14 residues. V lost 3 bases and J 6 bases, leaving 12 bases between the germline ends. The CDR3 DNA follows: TGTGCCAGCAGCTTTCCGGGAGTGGCCAATGAGCAGTTCTTC. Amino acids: CASSFPGVANEQFF. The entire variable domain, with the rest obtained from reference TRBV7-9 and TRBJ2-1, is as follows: DTGVSQNPRHKITKRGQNVTFRCDPISEHNRLYWYRQTLGQGPEFLTYFQNEAQLEKSRLLSDRFSAERPKGSFSTLEIQRTEQGDSAMYLCASSFPGVANEQFFGPGTRLTVL.

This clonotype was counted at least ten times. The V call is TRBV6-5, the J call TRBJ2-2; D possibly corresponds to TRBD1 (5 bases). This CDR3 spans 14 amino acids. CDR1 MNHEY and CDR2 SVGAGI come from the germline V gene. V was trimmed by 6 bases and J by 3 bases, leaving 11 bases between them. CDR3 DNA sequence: TGTGCCAGCAGCCCACCAGGGTACACCGGGGAGCTGTTTTTT. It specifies CASSPPGYTGELFF.

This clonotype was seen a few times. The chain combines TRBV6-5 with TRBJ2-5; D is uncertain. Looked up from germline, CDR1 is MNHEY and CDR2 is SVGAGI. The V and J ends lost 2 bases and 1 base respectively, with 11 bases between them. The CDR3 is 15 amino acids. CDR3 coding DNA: TGTGCCAGCAGTTACGGGGTCAGGAGCCAAGAGACCCAGTACTTC. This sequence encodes CASSYGVRSQETQYF.

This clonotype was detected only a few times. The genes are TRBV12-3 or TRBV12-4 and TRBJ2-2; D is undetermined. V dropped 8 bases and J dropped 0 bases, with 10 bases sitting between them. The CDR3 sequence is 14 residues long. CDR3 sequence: CASEGPPNTGELFF. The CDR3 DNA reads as TGTGCCAGCGAAGGTCCCCCGAACACCGGGGAGCTGTTTTTT.

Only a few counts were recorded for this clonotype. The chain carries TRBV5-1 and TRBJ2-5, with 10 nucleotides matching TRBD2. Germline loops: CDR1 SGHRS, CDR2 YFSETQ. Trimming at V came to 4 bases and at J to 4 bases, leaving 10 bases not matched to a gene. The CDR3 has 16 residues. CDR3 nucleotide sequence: TGCGCCAGCAGCGCGGAGGGAGCGGGGGGGCGAGAGACCCAGTACTTC. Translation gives CASSAEGAGGRETQYF.

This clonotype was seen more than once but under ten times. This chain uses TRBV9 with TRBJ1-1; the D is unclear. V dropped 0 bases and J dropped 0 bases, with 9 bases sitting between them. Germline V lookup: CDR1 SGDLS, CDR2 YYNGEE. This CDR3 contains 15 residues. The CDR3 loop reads CASSVDPDLNTEAFF. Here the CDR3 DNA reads TGTGCCAGCAGCGTAGATCCAGACCTGAACACTGAAGCTTTCTTT.

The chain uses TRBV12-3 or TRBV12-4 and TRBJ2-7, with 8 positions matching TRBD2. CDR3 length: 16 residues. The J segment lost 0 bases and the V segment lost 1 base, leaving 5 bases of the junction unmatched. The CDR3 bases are TGTGCCAGCAGTTTAGGGACGGGAGGGTACTCCTACGAGCAGTACTTC. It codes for CASSLGTGGYSYEQYF.

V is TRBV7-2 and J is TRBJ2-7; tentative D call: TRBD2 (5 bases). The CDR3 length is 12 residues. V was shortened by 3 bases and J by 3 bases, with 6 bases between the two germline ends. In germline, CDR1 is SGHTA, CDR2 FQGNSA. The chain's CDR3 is CASSFEGYEQYF. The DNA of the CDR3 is TGTGCCAGCAGCTTTGAGGGCTACGAGCAGTACTTC. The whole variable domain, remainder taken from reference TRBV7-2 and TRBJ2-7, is GAGVSQSPSNKVTEKGKDVELRCDPISGHTALYWYRQSLGQGLEFLIYFQGNSAPDKSGLPSDRFSAERTGGSVSTLTIQRTQQEDSAVYLCASSFEGYEQYFGPGTRLTVT.

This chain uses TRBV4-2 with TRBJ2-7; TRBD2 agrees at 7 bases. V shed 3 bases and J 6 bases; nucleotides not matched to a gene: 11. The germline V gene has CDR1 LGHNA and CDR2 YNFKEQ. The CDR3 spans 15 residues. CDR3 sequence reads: CASSQSLGGPLEQYF. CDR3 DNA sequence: TGTGCCAGCAGCCAGTCTTTGGGAGGGCCTCTCGAGCAGTACTTC.

The CDR3 coding sequence is TGTGCCAGCAGCGTAGGCGCTGCTCCCTACGAGCAGTACTTC. Translating gives CASSVGAAPYEQYF. The chain uses TRBV9 and TRBJ2-7; D is unresolved. Trimming stripped 0 bases from V and 2 bases from J, with 9 bases between. CDR1 and CDR2 (germline): SGDLS, YYNGEE. This CDR3 spans 14 amino acids.

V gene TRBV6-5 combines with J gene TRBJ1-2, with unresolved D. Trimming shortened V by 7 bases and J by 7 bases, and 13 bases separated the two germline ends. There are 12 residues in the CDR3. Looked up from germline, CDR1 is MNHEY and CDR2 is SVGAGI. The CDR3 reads CASTGTGTGYTF. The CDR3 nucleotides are TGTGCCAGCACCGGAACTGGTACTGGCTACACCTTC.

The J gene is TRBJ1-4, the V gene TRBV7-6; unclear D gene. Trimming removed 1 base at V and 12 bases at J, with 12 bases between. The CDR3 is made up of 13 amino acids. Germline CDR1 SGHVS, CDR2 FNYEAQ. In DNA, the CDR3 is TGTGCCAGCAGCTTAGTTCCGGGAAGGGAACTGTTTTTT. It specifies CASSLVPGRELFF.

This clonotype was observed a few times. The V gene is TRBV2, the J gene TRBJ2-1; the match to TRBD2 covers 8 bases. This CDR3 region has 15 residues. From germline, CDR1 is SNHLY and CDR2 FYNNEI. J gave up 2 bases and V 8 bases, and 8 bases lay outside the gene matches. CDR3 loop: CASGEAGGAYNEQFF. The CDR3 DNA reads TGTGCCAGCGGAGAAGCCGGGGGGGCCTACAATGAGCAGTTCTTC.

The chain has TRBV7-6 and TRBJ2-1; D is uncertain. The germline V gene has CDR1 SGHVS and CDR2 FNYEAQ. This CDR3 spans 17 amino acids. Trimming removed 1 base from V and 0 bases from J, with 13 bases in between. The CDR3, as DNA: TGTGCCAGCAGCTTAGTGATCGGGCCTAGCTCCTACAATGAGCAGTTCTTC. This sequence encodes CASSLVIGPSSYNEQFF.

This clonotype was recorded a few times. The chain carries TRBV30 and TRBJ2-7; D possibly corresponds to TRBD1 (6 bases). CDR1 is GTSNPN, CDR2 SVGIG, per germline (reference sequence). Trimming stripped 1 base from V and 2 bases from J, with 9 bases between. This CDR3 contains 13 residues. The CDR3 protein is CAWSGTDTYEQYF. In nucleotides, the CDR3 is TGTGCCTGGAGTGGGACAGACACCTACGAGCAGTACTTC.

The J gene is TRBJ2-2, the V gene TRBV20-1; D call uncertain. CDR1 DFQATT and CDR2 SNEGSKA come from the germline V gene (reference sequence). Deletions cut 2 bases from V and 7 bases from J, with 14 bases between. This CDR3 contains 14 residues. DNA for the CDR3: TGCAGTGCTAGAAACCCCAGGTTGGGCGGGGAGCTGTTTTTT. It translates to CSARNPRLGGELFF.

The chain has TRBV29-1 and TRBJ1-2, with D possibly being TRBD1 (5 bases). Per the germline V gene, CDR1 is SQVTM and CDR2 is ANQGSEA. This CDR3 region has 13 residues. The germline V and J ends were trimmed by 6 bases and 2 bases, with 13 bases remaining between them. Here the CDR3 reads CSVSGAENYGYTF. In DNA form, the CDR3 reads TGCAGCGTCTCCGGGGCCGAAAACTATGGCTACACCTTC.

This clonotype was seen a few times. CDR3 in amino acids: CATSRDLRGRWDIQYF. DNA for the CDR3: TGTGCCACCAGCAGAGATTTGCGCGGGAGGTGGGACATTCAGTACTTC. V usage is TRBV15 and J usage is TRBJ2-4; 8 bases line up with TRBD2. Germline-derived CDR1 and CDR2 are LNHNV and YYDKDF (reference sequence). V lost 0 bases, J lost 8 bases, and 9 bases stayed unmatched. The CDR3 consists of 16 residues.

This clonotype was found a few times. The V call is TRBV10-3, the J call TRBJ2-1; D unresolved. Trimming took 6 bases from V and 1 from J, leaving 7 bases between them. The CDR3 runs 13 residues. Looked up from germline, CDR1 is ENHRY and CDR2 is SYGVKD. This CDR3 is CAIRENSYNEQFF. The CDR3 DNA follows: TGTGCCATCAGGGAAAATTCCTACAATGAGCAGTTCTTC.

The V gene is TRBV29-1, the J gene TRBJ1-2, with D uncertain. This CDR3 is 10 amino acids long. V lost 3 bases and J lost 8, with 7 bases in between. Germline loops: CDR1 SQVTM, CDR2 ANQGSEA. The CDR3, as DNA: TGCAGCGTTGATGACGGCGGCTACACCTTC. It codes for CSVDDGGYTF.

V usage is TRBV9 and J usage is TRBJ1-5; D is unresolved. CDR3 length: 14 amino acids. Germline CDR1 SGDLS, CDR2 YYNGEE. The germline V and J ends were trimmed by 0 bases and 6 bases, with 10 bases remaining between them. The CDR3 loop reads CASSVDSGGQPQHF. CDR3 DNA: TGTGCCAGCAGCGTAGATTCGGGAGGTCAGCCCCAGCATTTT.